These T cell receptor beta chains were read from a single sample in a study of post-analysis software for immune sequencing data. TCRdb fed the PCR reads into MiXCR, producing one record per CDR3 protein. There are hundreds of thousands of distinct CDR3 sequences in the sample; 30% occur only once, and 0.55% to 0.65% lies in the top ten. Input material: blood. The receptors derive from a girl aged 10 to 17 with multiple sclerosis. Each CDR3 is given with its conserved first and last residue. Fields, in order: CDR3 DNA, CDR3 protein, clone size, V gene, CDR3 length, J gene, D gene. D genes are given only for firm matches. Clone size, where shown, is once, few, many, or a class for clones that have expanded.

CDR3 DNA: TGTGCCAGCAGCAACAGGGGTTCCGGGGAGCTGTTTTTT
CDR3 protein: CASSNRGSGELFF
clone size: -
V gene: TRBV14
CDR3 length: 13
J gene: TRBJ2-2
D gene: TRBD1

CDR3 DNA: TGCAGTGCACGACTACCCCGAGGGACGTACGAGCAGTACTTC
CDR3 protein: CSARLPRGTYEQYF
clone size: few
V gene: TRBV20-1
CDR3 length: 14
J gene: TRBJ2-7
D gene: -

CDR3 DNA: TGTGCCAGCAGCCTCCTAGGGGCGAACACTGAAGCTTTCTTT
CDR3 protein: CASSLLGANTEAFF
clone size: -
V gene: TRBV6-6
CDR3 length: 14
J gene: TRBJ1-1
D gene: -

CDR3 DNA: TGCAGCGTTGGGGACAGCCGCTCACGTGAGCAGTTCTTC
CDR3 protein: CSVGDSRSREQFF
clone size: -
V gene: TRBV29-1
CDR3 length: 13
J gene: TRBJ2-1
D gene: TRBD1

CDR3 DNA: TGTGCCAGCAGCGTAGGGGCAGGGGGGACCTACGAGCAGTACTTC
CDR3 protein: CASSVGAGGTYEQYF
clone size: -
V gene: TRBV9
CDR3 length: 15
J gene: TRBJ2-7
D gene: -

CDR3 DNA: TGTGCCATCGCCACGGGGGGGGATCATGGCTACACCTTC
CDR3 protein: CAIATGGDHGYTF
clone size: -
V gene: TRBV28
CDR3 length: 13
J gene: TRBJ1-2
D gene: -

CDR3 DNA: TGTGCCAGCAGCTTGGGTAACGGACAGTGGCTCAACTACGAGCAGTACTTC
CDR3 protein: CASSLGNGQWLNYEQYF
clone size: -
V gene: TRBV5-6
CDR3 length: 17
J gene: TRBJ2-7
D gene: -

CDR3 DNA: TGTGCCAGCAGCTCGGGACATTCCTACGAGCAGTACTTC
CDR3 protein: CASSSGHSYEQYF
clone size: many
V gene: TRBV7-2
CDR3 length: 13
J gene: TRBJ2-7
D gene: -

CDR3 DNA: TGCGCCAGCAGCTTCTGGGATACCCGTGAGCTGGCTTTCTTT
CDR3 protein: CASSFWDTRELAFF
clone size: -
V gene: TRBV5-1
CDR3 length: 14
J gene: TRBJ1-1
D gene: -

CDR3 DNA: TGTGCCAGCAGTGTACCCGGACTAGCGGGGGGGCCCTATGAGCAGTTCTTC
CDR3 protein: CASSVPGLAGGPYEQFF
clone size: -
V gene: TRBV7-8
CDR3 length: 17
J gene: TRBJ2-1
D gene: TRBD2

CDR3 DNA: TGTGCCACCAGCAGAGATCTTACTAGCGGGAGGTTTGCTGAGCAGTTCTTC
CDR3 protein: CATSRDLTSGRFAEQFF
clone size: -
V gene: TRBV15
CDR3 length: 17
J gene: TRBJ2-1
D gene: TRBD2

CDR3 DNA: TGTGCCAGCAGCCACACGCCGGGCTCCGGACGGGAGCAGTTCTTC
CDR3 protein: CASSHTPGSGREQFF
clone size: few
V gene: TRBV6-2/TRBV6-3
CDR3 length: 15
J gene: TRBJ2-1
D gene: -

CDR3 DNA: TGCAGTGCTAGAGATATGATCACCGGGCCCCAAGAGACCCAGTACTTC
CDR3 protein: CSARDMITGPQETQYF
clone size: -
V gene: TRBV20-1
CDR3 length: 16
J gene: TRBJ2-5
D gene: -

CDR3 DNA: TGTGCCAGCAGCTTCAGGACTAGCGGGAGCCTCGGGTCGCAGTATTTT
CDR3 protein: CASSFRTSGSLGSQYF
clone size: -
V gene: TRBV7-9
CDR3 length: 16
J gene: TRBJ2-3
D gene: TRBD2

CDR3 DNA: TGCAGTGCTAGAGGAGACAGGGAGGTACATGAGCAGTTCTTC
CDR3 protein: CSARGDREVHEQFF
clone size: -
V gene: TRBV20-1
CDR3 length: 14
J gene: TRBJ2-1
D gene: -

CDR3 DNA: TGTGCCATCGGGAGTGCTAGCAATCAGCCCCAGCATTTT
CDR3 protein: CAIGSASNQPQHF
clone size: -
V gene: TRBV10-3
CDR3 length: 13
J gene: TRBJ1-5
D gene: -

CDR3 DNA: TGTGCCTGCAGTTTGCTCAGGGGGCGAATGGATACGCAGTATTTT
CDR3 protein: CACSLLRGRMDTQYF
clone size: -
V gene: TRBV6-5
CDR3 length: 15
J gene: TRBJ2-3
D gene: TRBD1

CDR3 DNA: TGCAGTGGTAAAGGCCTAGCGGGAGGACTTAACACAGATACGCAGTATTTT
CDR3 protein: CSGKGLAGGLNTDTQYF
clone size: -
V gene: TRBV20-1
CDR3 length: 17
J gene: TRBJ2-3
D gene: TRBD2

CDR3 DNA: TGTGCCAGCAGCTTGGAGCTTCGGACAGGGTTCGAGACCCAGTACTTC
CDR3 protein: CASSLELRTGFETQYF
clone size: -
V gene: TRBV5-6
CDR3 length: 16
J gene: TRBJ2-5
D gene: TRBD1

CDR3 DNA: TGTGCCACCAGTGATTGCACAGGATACCAAGAGACCCAGTACTTC
CDR3 protein: CATSDCTGYQETQYF
clone size: -
V gene: TRBV24-1
CDR3 length: 15
J gene: TRBJ2-5
D gene: -

CDR3 DNA: TGTGCCAGCAGGGGAAAGGGACAGTTTAGCAATCAGCCCCAGCATTTT
CDR3 protein: CASRGKGQFSNQPQHF
clone size: few
V gene: TRBV28
CDR3 length: 16
J gene: TRBJ1-5
D gene: TRBD1

CDR3 DNA: TGCAGTTCAGCACTCGGACTAGCGACATCCTACAATGAGCAGTTCTTC
CDR3 protein: CSSALGLATSYNEQFF
clone size: few
V gene: TRBV20-1
CDR3 length: 16
J gene: TRBJ2-1
D gene: TRBD2

CDR3 DNA: TGCGCCAGCAGCGTGACAGGGTTGAATGAGCAGTTCTTC
CDR3 protein: CASSVTGLNEQFF
clone size: -
V gene: TRBV5-1
CDR3 length: 13
J gene: TRBJ2-1
D gene: TRBD1

CDR3 DNA: TGTGCCAGCAGCCAAGTGAAATGGGCAGGGTTTCCACTCACCTTC
CDR3 protein: CASSQVKWAGFPLTF
clone size: few
V gene: TRBV3-1
CDR3 length: 15
J gene: TRBJ1-2
D gene: -

CDR3 DNA: TGCAGTGCGGGAGAGGGAGGCTATGGCTACACCTTC
CDR3 protein: CSAGEGGYGYTF
clone size: many
V gene: TRBV20-1
CDR3 length: 12
J gene: TRBJ1-2
D gene: -

CDR3 DNA: TGTGCCATCAGTGAGATAGCGGGAGGTAACGAGCAGTACTTC
CDR3 protein: CAISEIAGGNEQYF
clone size: -
V gene: TRBV10-3
CDR3 length: 14
J gene: TRBJ2-7
D gene: TRBD2

CDR3 DNA: TGCGCCAGCAGCCAAGATAGGCAACCCTGGGGTACGCAGTATTTT
CDR3 protein: CASSQDRQPWGTQYF
clone size: few
V gene: TRBV4-3
CDR3 length: 15
J gene: TRBJ2-3
D gene: -

CDR3 DNA: TGTGCCAGCAGCCGGGTTTGGGACGTCCCTGAAGCTTTCTTT
CDR3 protein: CASSRVWDVPEAFF
clone size: -
V gene: TRBV6-1
CDR3 length: 14
J gene: TRBJ1-1
D gene: -

CDR3 DNA: TGTGCCACCAGTGATTTTTATAAGGGAGATACGCAGTATTTT
CDR3 protein: CATSDFYKGDTQYF
clone size: -
V gene: TRBV24-1
CDR3 length: 14
J gene: TRBJ2-3
D gene: -

CDR3 DNA: TGTGCCAGTAGTTTTACAGGGAGGCGCAATCAGCCCCAGCATTTT
CDR3 protein: CASSFTGRRNQPQHF
clone size: -
V gene: TRBV19
CDR3 length: 15
J gene: TRBJ1-5
D gene: -

CDR3 DNA: TGTGCCGTGTCTATAGGGACAGACTATGGCTACACCTTC
CDR3 protein: CAVSIGTDYGYTF
clone size: many
V gene: TRBV10-3
CDR3 length: 13
J gene: TRBJ1-2
D gene: TRBD1

CDR3 DNA: TGCGCCAGCAGCGAAAGGGGCGGTGGGACGCAGTATTTT
CDR3 protein: CASSERGGGTQYF
clone size: many
V gene: TRBV4-3
CDR3 length: 13
J gene: TRBJ2-3
D gene: -

CDR3 DNA: TGCAGTGTTAGGGACCTGGGACAGGCCGGAGTAGAATATGGCTACACCTTC
CDR3 protein: CSVRDLGQAGVEYGYTF
clone size: -
V gene: TRBV20-1
CDR3 length: 17
J gene: TRBJ1-2
D gene: TRBD1

CDR3 DNA: TGTGCCAGCAGTCCCGGACTAGCGGGAGTTTTGGGTACGCAGTATTTT
CDR3 protein: CASSPGLAGVLGTQYF
clone size: -
V gene: TRBV27
CDR3 length: 16
J gene: TRBJ2-3
D gene: TRBD2